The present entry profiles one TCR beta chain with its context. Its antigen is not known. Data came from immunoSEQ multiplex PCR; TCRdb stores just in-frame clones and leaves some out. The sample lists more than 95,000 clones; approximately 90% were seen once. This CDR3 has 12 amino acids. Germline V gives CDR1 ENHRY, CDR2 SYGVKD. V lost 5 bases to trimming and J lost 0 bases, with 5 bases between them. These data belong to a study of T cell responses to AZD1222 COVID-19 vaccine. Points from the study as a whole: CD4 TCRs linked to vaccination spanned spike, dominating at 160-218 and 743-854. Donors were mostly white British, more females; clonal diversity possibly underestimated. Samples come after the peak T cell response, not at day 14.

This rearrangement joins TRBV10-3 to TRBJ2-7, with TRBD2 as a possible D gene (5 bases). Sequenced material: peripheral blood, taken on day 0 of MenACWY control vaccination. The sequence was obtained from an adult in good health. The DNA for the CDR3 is TGTGCCATCAGTACTAGCTCCTACGAGCAGTACTTC. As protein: CAISTSSYEQYF.